The 19 T cell receptor beta chains reported below all come from one sample, sequenced in a study of Ad26.COV2.S vaccination and SARS-CoV-2 variants. Sample treatment: some 20 received Ad26.COV2.S at low or high dose, single or two shots; about 5 received placebo; per-sample allocation not given. Day 63 after the first injection of vaccine or placebo was the sampling time. Method: immunoSEQ multiplex PCR; TCRdb's copy keeps in-frame clones and lacks some. The repertoire holds fewer than 900,000 clones, roughly 90% seen once, with around 1.4% in the top ten. This sample comprised peripheral blood, obtained in a trial of Ad26.COV2.S vaccine versus placebo. These receptors were collected from a person aged 18-65 years who received the Ad26.COV2.S COVID-19 vaccine or a placebo.

V gene TRBV7-9 combines with J gene TRBJ2-1, with 9 bases lining up with TRBD1. V shed 1 base, J shed 8 bases, and the junction held 6 bases outside the gene matches. Per germline, CDR1 SEHNR and CDR2 FQNEAQ (reference sequence). The CDR3 extends over 15 amino acids. The CDR3 region is CASSLGDRVWDEQFF. The CDR3, as DNA: TGTGCCAGCAGCTTAGGGGACAGGGTTTGGGATGAGCAGTTCTTC. Full variable domain (outside the CDR3, taken from reference TRBV7-9 and TRBJ2-1): DTGVSQNPRHKITKRGQNVTFRCDPISEHNRLYWYRQTLGQGPEFLTYFQNEAQLEKSRLLSDRFSAERPKGSFSTLEIQRTEQGDSAMYLCASSLGDRVWDEQFFGPGTRLTVL.

The V gene is TRBV6-5, the J gene TRBJ2-2; TRBD1 agrees at 10 bases. Germline loops: CDR1 MNHEY, CDR2 SVGAGI. CDR3 length: 15 amino acids. With 4 bases clipped from V and 6 bases from J, the junction kept 5 bases outside the gene matches. CDR3 sequence reads: CASSSGQGVAGELFF. The CDR3 region has the DNA TGTGCCAGCAGTTCAGGACAGGGGGTGGCCGGGGAGCTGTTTTTT.

The chain links TRBV19 to TRBJ1-5; no definite D call. This CDR3 spans 16 amino acids. V shed 3 bases and J shed 3 bases, with 15 bases lying between them. CDR1 is LNHDA, CDR2 SQIVND, per germline (reference sequence). CDR3 in amino acids: CASSISSGRNNQPQHF. DNA of the CDR3: TGTGCCAGTAGTATTTCAAGTGGGCGGAACAATCAGCCCCAGCATTTT.

This chain joins TRBV14 and TRBJ2-7; weak D call: TRBD2 (5 bases). Germline assignment: CDR1 SGHDN and CDR2 FVKESK. The CDR3 sequence is 13 residues long. With 5 bases removed from V and 3 bases from J, the gap between germline ends came to 11 bases. This CDR3 reads CASSYLRGYEQYF. The CDR3 nucleotides read TGTGCCAGCAGCTACCTACGGGGCTACGAGCAGTACTTC.

This clone was detected once. DNA for the CDR3: TGCGCCAGCAGCTTGGATCTGTTAGGGGCAGAGACCCAGTACTTC. Its translation: CASSLDLLGAETQYF. J is TRBJ2-5 and V is TRBV5-1, with D perhaps TRBD1 (5 bases). Germline loops: CDR1 SGHRS, CDR2 YFSETQ. CDR3 length: 15 residues. The germline V and J ends were trimmed by 0 bases and 4 bases, with 13 bases remaining between them. The full variable domain, its missing parts supplied by reference TRBV5-1 and TRBJ2-5, is KAGVTQTPRYLIKTRGQQVTLSCSPISGHRSVSWYQQTPGQGLQFLFEYFSETQRNKGNFPGRFSGRQFSNSRSEMNVSTLELGDSALYLCASSLDLLGAETQYFGPGTRLLVL.

V and J are TRBV5-1 and TRBJ1-1, with D unclear. The length of the CDR3 is 15 residues. Trimming removed 1 base at V and 0 bases at J, with 10 bases between. Germline V gives CDR1 SGHRS, CDR2 YFSETQ. CDR3 residues: CASSLSGSLNTEAFF. DNA of the CDR3: TGCGCCAGCAGCTTGTCGGGCAGTCTGAACACTGAAGCTTTCTTT.

The chain has TRBV18 and TRBJ1-1; D is unclear. Germline lookup yields CDR1 KGHSH and CDR2 LQKENI. The CDR3 consists of 14 residues. Trimming cost V 2 bases and J 4 bases, with 11 bases left between them. The CDR3 DNA reads TGTGCCAGCTCACCAGTGGTACATCTCACTGAAGCTTTCTTT. Its translation: CASSPVVHLTEAFF. Drawing the rest from reference TRBV18 and TRBJ1-1, the complete variable domain is NAGVMQNPRHLVRRRGQEARLRCSPMKGHSHVYWYRQLPEEGLKFMVYLQKENIIDESGMPKERFSAEFPKEGPSILRIQQVVRGDSAAYFCASSPVVHLTEAFFGQGTRLTVV.

This chain connects TRBV27 to TRBJ2-2; D might be TRBD1 or TRBD2, each matching 5 bases. The CDR3 has 15 residues. Trimming removed 4 bases at V and 6 bases at J, with 15 bases between. The V gene's germline CDR1 is MNHEY and CDR2 SMNVEV (reference sequence). This CDR3 is CASSSKDGGPGELFF. CDR3 in DNA: TGTGCCAGCAGTTCCAAAGATGGGGGTCCCGGGGAGCTGTTTTTT.

CDR3 loop: CATSRGGANVLTF. The CDR3, as DNA: TGTGCCACCAGCAGAGGTGGGGCCAACGTCCTGACTTTC. The chain has TRBV15 and TRBJ2-6; the D is unclear. The CDR3 extends over 13 amino acids. Germline-derived CDR1 and CDR2 are LNHNV and YYDKDF (reference sequence). V shed 1 base and J shed 3 bases, with 1 base lying between them.

The DNA of the CDR3 is TGTGCCAGCAGCTTAGGGGTTAGCGGACTCCAGCCGTATTTT. Translated: CASSLGVSGLQPYF. This chain links TRBV11-2 with TRBJ2-3; maybe TRBD2 (6 bases). The CDR3 covers 14 residues. Germline V gene lookup returns CDR1 SGHAT and CDR2 FQNNGV. Trimming took off 1 base at V and 14 bases at J, with 19 bases between the two ends.

This clone was picked up a small number of times. The chain links TRBV6-4 to TRBJ1-2, with TRBD1 identical over 11 bases. CDR1 and CDR2 from the germline V gene are MRHNA and SNTAGT. The CDR3 is 13 amino acids. Trimming cost V 6 bases and J 6 bases; bases outside gene matches: 3. For the CDR3, the DNA is TGTGCCAGCAGCCGGGACAGGGGGGATGGCTACACCTTC. Its translation: CASSRDRGDGYTF.

The chain has TRBV7-9 and TRBJ2-3, with D tentatively TRBD1 (5 bases). CDR3 length equals 14 residues. The germline V and J ends were trimmed by 5 bases and 2 bases, with 11 bases remaining between them. CDR1 is SEHNR and CDR2 is FQNEAQ in the germline V gene (reference sequence). CDR3 loop: CASSLSGATDTQYF. The CDR3 nucleotides read TGTGCCAGCAGCCTAAGTGGGGCCACAGATACGCAGTATTTT.

Details on this clone: This sample includes further DNA sequences coding for the same CDR3. The chain has TRBV11-2 and TRBJ2-7, with unresolved D. The CDR3 sequence is 12 residues long. Trimming took 5 bases from V and 6 from J, leaving 11 bases between them. CDR1 is SGHAT and CDR2 is FQNNGV in the germline V gene. CDR3 nucleotide sequence: TGTGCCAGCAGCCTCGACCGGGCCGAGCAGTACTTC. This gives the protein CASSLDRAEQYF.

The rearrangement joins TRBV19 to TRBJ2-7, with 7 nucleotides matching TRBD1. Trimming cost V 0 bases and J 1 base; bases outside gene matches: 9. This CDR3 is built from 17 residues. Germline V gene data show CDR1 as LNHDA and CDR2 as SQIVND (reference sequence). The CDR3 region has the DNA TGTGCCAGTAGTATAGATCTCCAACAGGGGATATCCTACGAGCAGTACTTC. This encodes CASSIDLQQGISYEQYF.

The V gene is TRBV6-5, the J gene TRBJ1-2, with TRBD1 as a possible D gene (6 bases). The V end was cut by 6 bases, the J end by 1 base, with 9 bases between. Per the germline V gene, CDR1 is MNHEY and CDR2 is SVGAGI. The CDR3 is 13 residues long. The CDR3 sequence: CASRMDSNYGYTF. As DNA, the CDR3 is TGTGCCAGCAGGATGGACAGTAACTATGGCTACACCTTC.

The rearrangement uses TRBV2 and TRBJ1-6; 10 bases match TRBD1. Trimming removed 5 bases from V and 10 bases from J; junction bases left unmatched: 8. The CDR3 consists of 15 residues. Germline V gives CDR1 SNHLY, CDR2 FYNNEI. CDR3 loop: CASSREGQGSSPLHF. CDR3 nucleotides: TGTGCCAGCAGTAGGGAGGGACAGGGGTCATCACCCCTCCACTTT.

Regarding this clone: The germline gene is not matched at one end of the junction; a read error may be the cause. The V call is TRBV7-9, the J call TRBJ2-7, with TRBD1 as a possible D gene (6 bases). The CDR3 runs 11 residues. CDR1 and CDR2 (germline): SEHNR, FQNEAQ (reference sequence). CDR3 DNA sequence: TGTGCCAGCAGCTTATGGGGGCCACTCGACTTC. Its translation is CASSLWGPLDF.

The chain employs TRBV7-2 and TRBJ1-1, with a weak D call TRBD1 (5 bases). The V gene's germline CDR1 is SGHTA and CDR2 FQGNSA. V shed 5 bases and J shed 4 bases, with 17 bases lying between them. The CDR3 has 15 residues. The CDR3 DNA sequence: TGTGCCAGCAGCCCGGGGCCGTGGGTTAGCACTGAAGCTTTCTTT. Its protein product is CASSPGPWVSTEAFF.

This rearrangement joins TRBV5-1 to TRBJ1-2, with 10 bases that match TRBD1. V gave up 4 bases and J gave up 2 bases; unmatched junction bases: 8. Germline CDR1 reads SGHRS; CDR2 reads YFSETQ. The CDR3 totals 16 residues. CDR3 sequence: CASSPLGQGGNYGYTF. CDR3 nucleotides: TGCGCCAGCAGCCCCCTTGGACAGGGGGGGAACTATGGCTACACCTTC. The variable domain in full, with the rest retrieved from reference TRBV5-1 and TRBJ1-2, is KAGVTQTPRYLIKTRGQQVTLSCSPISGHRSVSWYQQTPGQGLQFLFEYFSETQRNKGNFPGRFSGRQFSNSRSEMNVSTLELGDSALYLCASSPLGQGGNYGYTFGSGTRLTVV.